These 31 T cell receptor beta chains were sequenced from one sample in a study of blood T cell repertoires in COVID-19. Repertoires were generated with immunoSEQ multiplex PCR, while TCRdb's copy carries only in-frame clones and drops some. Here the sample spans under 300,000 clones, around nine tenths being singletons. Sequencing was done on a sample of peripheral blood. Receptors originate from a man between 50 and 59 years old with acute or convalescent COVID-19.

This sequence joins TRBV5-1 and TRBJ2-3; 7 bases agree with TRBD1. Per the germline V gene, CDR1 is SGHRS and CDR2 is YFSETQ. The CDR3 has 14 amino acids. J gave up 2 bases and V 4 bases, and 4 bases lay outside the gene matches. Here the CDR3 DNA reads TGCGCCAGCAGCCCGGGACAGCACACAGATACGCAGTATTTT. Translated: CASSPGQHTDTQYF.

The V gene is TRBV4-1, the J gene TRBJ1-2, with 9 positions matching TRBD1. J gave up 3 bases and V 2 bases, and 4 bases lay outside the gene matches. This CDR3 has 15 residues. Germline CDR1 MGHRA, CDR2 YSYEKL. The CDR3 reads CASSQPGQGYYGYTF. CDR3 coding DNA: TGCGCCAGCAGCCAACCGGGACAGGGCTACTATGGCTACACCTTC.

The chain employs TRBV7-2 and TRBJ2-1; TRBD2 matches 10 bases. The CDR3 sequence is 14 residues long. Germline V gene lookup returns CDR1 SGHTA and CDR2 FQGNSA. With 3 bases clipped from V and 6 bases from J, the junction kept 2 bases outside the gene matches. The CDR3 nucleotides read TGTGCCAGCAGCTTGGTAGCGGGGGGCAATGAGCAGTTCTTC. Translation gives CASSLVAGGNEQFF.

The chain recombines TRBV2 with TRBJ2-5, with TRBD1 as a possible D gene (6 bases). Germline lookup yields CDR1 SNHLY and CDR2 FYNNEI. Trimming stripped 6 bases from V and 0 bases from J, with 11 bases between. The CDR3 totals 14 residues. The CDR3 here is CASSKTGYQETQYF. The CDR3 nucleotides read TGTGCCAGCAGCAAGACAGGTTACCAAGAGACCCAGTACTTC.

This chain uses TRBV15 with TRBJ1-3; 7 bases fit TRBD1. This CDR3 comprises 15 residues. J lost 1 base, V lost 5 bases, and 5 bases had no gene match. Per germline, CDR1 LNHNV and CDR2 YYDKDF (reference sequence). For the CDR3, the DNA is TGTGCCACCAGCCCTCAGGACAGGTCTGGAAACACCATATATTTT. Translated, it gives CATSPQDRSGNTIYF.

The chain carries TRBV9 and TRBJ2-7, with TRBD1 identical over 9 bases. CDR1 and CDR2 from the germline V gene are SGDLS and YYNGEE. CDR3 length equals 15 residues. Germline trimming cut 0 bases from V and 5 bases from J; bases unmatched to any gene: 6. The CDR3 is CASSVEGTGFHEQYF. CDR3 sequence (DNA): TGTGCCAGCAGCGTAGAAGGGACAGGGTTCCACGAGCAGTACTTC.

The V gene is TRBV5-6, the J gene TRBJ1-2; D possibly corresponds to TRBD1 (6 bases). Trimming pared 4 bases from V and 4 bases from J, leaving 11 bases between. The CDR3 is made up of 13 amino acids. Germline CDR1 SGHDT, CDR2 YYEEEE. CDR3 coding DNA: TGTGCCAGCAGCATAGGGGGAATCTATGGCTACACCTTC. It encodes CASSIGGIYGYTF.

Note on this clone: This sample includes further DNA sequences coding for the same CDR3. The V call is TRBV5-1, the J call TRBJ2-3, with 14 bases fitting TRBD2. The CDR3 length is 17 residues. Trimming took 4 bases from V and 2 from J; bases not matched to a gene: 6. Germline loops: CDR1 SGHRS, CDR2 YFSETQ. The CDR3 spells CASSLGLAGGPTDTQYF. The CDR3 DNA is TGCGCCAGCAGCCTCGGACTAGCGGGGGGCCCCACAGATACGCAGTATTTT.

In nucleotides, the CDR3 is TGCGCCAGCAGCTCTCAGGGGGCGCTGAGGGGCTACACCTTC. Protein sequence: CASSSQGALRGYTF. The J gene is TRBJ1-2, the V gene TRBV4-1, with 8 bases that match TRBD1. The CDR3 contains 14 residues. Germline V gene sequence: CDR1 MGHRA, CDR2 YSYEKL. With 5 bases clipped from V and 8 bases from J, the junction kept 10 bases outside the gene matches.

The chain joins TRBV6-6 to TRBJ2-5; no reliable D call. CDR3 size: 16 residues. Germline V gene data show CDR1 as MNHNY and CDR2 as SVGAGI (reference sequence). V dropped 7 bases and J dropped 5 bases, with 23 bases sitting between them. CDR3 sequence: CASKYSPSATGETQYF. CDR3 in DNA: TGTGCCAGCAAATATTCTCCATCGGCTACCGGGGAGACCCAGTACTTC.

V and J are TRBV6-1 and TRBJ1-1; maybe TRBD1 (6 bases). The germline gives CDR1 MNHNS, CDR2 SASEGT. The germline V and J ends were trimmed by 2 bases and 11 bases, with 15 bases remaining between them. This CDR3 region has 13 residues. Here the CDR3 reads CASSEPITGYAFF. As DNA, the CDR3 is TGTGCCAGCAGTGAACCCATCACAGGGTACGCTTTCTTT.

The chain has TRBV7-8 and TRBJ2-5; maybe TRBD1 (6 bases). Germline CDR1 and CDR2: SGHVS and FQNEAQ. Trimming removed 3 bases at V and 2 bases at J, with 13 bases between. CDR3 length equals 15 residues. CDR3 bases: TGTGCCAGCAGCTTCCTGCGAGGGGGACAAGAGACCCAGTACTTC. This translates into CASSFLRGGQETQYF.

The rearrangement joins TRBV19 to TRBJ2-1; 7 bases are a match to TRBD1. The V segment lost 3 bases and the J segment 3 bases; nucleotides outside the gene matches: 8. This CDR3 contains 16 residues. Germline V gene sequence: CDR1 LNHDA, CDR2 SQIVND (reference sequence). Here the CDR3 DNA reads TGTGCCAGTAGTATGACGAGGACAGGTTACTACAATGAGCAGTTCTTC. As protein: CASSMTRTGYYNEQFF.

This chain connects TRBV4-1 to TRBJ2-1; TRBD2 matches at 9 bases. Trimming cost V 0 bases and J 7 bases; bases outside gene matches: 10. The CDR3 sequence is 17 residues long. The V gene's germline CDR1 is MGHRA and CDR2 YSYEKL. This CDR3 is CASSQEGSGGLRNEQFF. The CDR3 bases are TGCGCCAGCAGCCAAGAGGGCAGCGGGGGGTTAAGGAATGAGCAGTTCTTC.

This chain links TRBV19 with TRBJ1-6, with 7 bases identical to TRBD1. The CDR3 is made up of 16 amino acids. The germline CDR1 and CDR2 sequences are LNHDA and SQIVND (reference sequence). V was pared by 4 bases and J by 0 bases, with 3 bases of the junction left unmatched. The CDR3 spells CASSTTGASYNSPLHF. CDR3 in DNA: TGTGCCAGTAGTACTACAGGGGCCTCCTATAATTCACCCCTCCACTTT.

For this clone: The identical CDR3 is also encoded by other nucleotide sequences in the sample. This sequence joins TRBV3-1 (or the pseudogene TRBV3-2) and TRBJ2-7; D is undetermined. With 2 bases removed from V and 6 bases from J, the gap between germline ends came to 8 bases. There are 12 residues in the CDR3. CDR1 and CDR2 (germline): LGHDT, YNNKEL (reference sequence). The CDR3 region has the DNA TGTGCCAGCAGCCAATCTGACTCCGAGCAGTACTTC. This codes for CASSQSDSEQYF.

This chain connects TRBV10-1 to TRBJ2-3; 9 positions match TRBD1. Germline CDR1 and CDR2: WNHNN and SYGVQD (reference sequence). The length of the CDR3 is 14 residues. V trimming: 9 bases; J trimming: 3 bases; junction bases outside the gene matches: 7. CDR3 amino acids: CASSDRGGTDTQYF. The CDR3 nucleotides are TGCGCCAGTTCGGACAGGGGTGGAACAGATACGCAGTATTTT.

The chain joins TRBV10-3 to TRBJ2-3; tentatively, D is TRBD1 (7 bases). Germline V CDR1 and CDR2: ENHRY, SYGVKD. V was trimmed by 2 bases and J by 11 bases, leaving 14 bases between them. The CDR3 has 13 residues. CDR3 sequence: CAISEASGGKQYF. The CDR3 region has the DNA TGTGCCATCAGTGAGGCCTCAGGGGGGAAGCAGTATTTT.

The chain's CDR3 is CSVGPRPDTQYF. In DNA form, the CDR3 reads TGCAGCGTTGGACCTAGACCAGATACGCAGTATTTT. The chain links TRBV29-1 to TRBJ2-3; D remains unclear. The V and J ends lost 4 bases and 4 bases respectively, with 9 bases between them. Germline V CDR1 and CDR2: SQVTM, ANQGSEA. The CDR3 has 12 amino acids.

This chain connects TRBV5-1 to TRBJ2-2, with D possibly being TRBD2 (6 bases). The germline V gene encodes CDR1 SGHRS and CDR2 YFSETQ. The CDR3 length is 14 residues. Trimming left V 4 bases short and J 5 bases short, with 12 bases between. The CDR3 region has the DNA TGCGCCAGCAGCCCCTGGGGGGAAACCGGGGAGCTGTTTTTT. Its translation is CASSPWGETGELFF.

The chain couples TRBV30 to TRBJ1-6; D remains ambiguous. CDR1 and CDR2 from the germline V gene are GTSNPN and SVGIG (reference sequence). The V end was cut by 0 bases, the J end by 14 bases, with 14 bases between. This CDR3 has 13 amino acids. DNA of the CDR3: TGTGCCTGGAGTGTGAATGGGCGTAATACCCTCCACTTT. Its translation: CAWSVNGRNTLHF.

This clone appeared a single time. The chain has TRBV5-1 and TRBJ1-2; the D gene is possibly TRBD1 (6 bases). V lost 4 bases and J 4 bases, leaving 14 bases between the germline ends. The CDR3 is 14 amino acids. CDR1 and CDR2 from the germline V gene are SGHRS and YFSETQ. The CDR3 here is CASSRDVGGYGYTF. The CDR3 bases are TGCGCCAGCAGCAGGGACGTAGGGGGCTATGGCTACACCTTC.

The rearrangement links TRBV7-3 to TRBJ1-3; 8 nucleotides align to TRBD1. Trimming took 5 bases from V and 4 from J; bases not matched to a gene: 7. CDR3 length: 15 residues. Germline V CDR1 and CDR2: SGHTA, FQGTGA. CDR3 in DNA: TGTGCCAGCAGCCAACAGGGGGTGGCAGGAAACACCATATATTTT. Amino acid sequence: CASSQQGVAGNTIYF.

The V and J genes are TRBV6-5 and TRBJ1-1; 10 bases match TRBD1. Germline-derived CDR1 and CDR2 are MNHEY and SVGAGI. The CDR3 spans 15 residues. V trimming: 0 bases; J trimming: 4 bases; junction bases outside the gene matches: 2. Written as DNA, the CDR3 is TGTGCCAGCAGTTACTCTTGGACAGGGGGCACTGAAGCTTTCTTT. It is translated as CASSYSWTGGTEAFF.

The chain couples TRBV9 to TRBJ1-4, with D tentatively TRBD1 (5 bases). CDR3 length: 15 amino acids. Trimming shortened V by 3 bases and J by 8 bases, and 17 bases separated the two germline ends. CDR1 and CDR2 (germline): SGDLS, YYNGEE. In nucleotides, the CDR3 is TGTGCCAGCAGCGGAGAGCTGGGGGGACGAGAAAAACTGTTTTTT. Translation gives CASSGELGGREKLFF. The full variable domain, its missing parts supplied by reference TRBV9 and TRBJ1-4, is DSGVTQTPKHLITATGQRVTLRCSPRSGDLSVYWYQQSLDQGLQFLIQYYNGEERAKGNILERFSAQQFPDLHSELNLSSLELGDSALYFCASSGELGGREKLFFGSGTQLSVL.

The chain is built from TRBV5-1 and TRBJ1-4; 10 nucleotides line up with TRBD1. The CDR3 has 15 amino acids. Trimming cost V 0 bases and J 7 bases; bases outside gene matches: 3. The germline V gene has CDR1 SGHRS and CDR2 YFSETQ. In DNA form, the CDR3 reads TGCGCCAGCAGCTTGGGACAGGGGGCTGTTGAAAAACTGTTTTTT. Its translation: CASSLGQGAVEKLFF.

This sequence joins TRBV3-1 (or the pseudogene TRBV3-2) and TRBJ2-7; tentatively, D is TRBD2 (5 bases). This CDR3 region has 14 residues. Germline V lookup: CDR1 LGHDT, CDR2 YNNKEL (reference sequence). Trimming took off 3 bases at V and 0 bases at J, with 9 bases between the two ends. The CDR3 bases are TGTGCCAGCAGCCACACGACTAACTCCTACGAGCAGTACTTC. It translates to CASSHTTNSYEQYF.

The table lists this clone with many counts. The CDR3 sequence is CASREGDGELFF. CDR3 DNA sequence: TGTGCCAGCAGAGAGGGTGACGGGGAGCTGTTTTTT. The genes are TRBV6-4 and TRBJ2-2, with D possibly TRBD2 on 5 matching bases. The germline CDR1 and CDR2 sequences are MRHNA and SNTAGT. This CDR3 has 12 amino acids. V lost 6 bases and J lost 7, with 9 bases in between.

In this sample, this clone turned up once. This sequence joins TRBV7-9 and TRBJ2-7; D possibly corresponds to TRBD2 (5 bases). V lost 5 bases and J 4 bases, leaving 18 bases between the germline ends. Germline V gene data show CDR1 as SEHNR and CDR2 as FQNEAQ (reference sequence). This CDR3 is 15 amino acids long. This chain's CDR3 is CASSPSSRRAYEQYF. The DNA for the CDR3 is TGTGCCAGCAGCCCATCATCCAGGCGGGCATACGAGCAGTACTTC.

The gene calls are TRBV29-1 and TRBJ2-3, with 9 nucleotides matching TRBD1. The germline gives CDR1 SQVTM, CDR2 ANQGSEA. V was clipped by 5 bases and J by 8 bases; unmatched bases: 5. This CDR3 has 12 residues. The CDR3 here is CSVRTGEGTQYF. The CDR3, as DNA: TGCAGCGTTAGGACAGGGGAGGGTACGCAGTATTTT.

The rearrangement links TRBV2 to TRBJ1-6; D remains ambiguous. The CDR3 extends over 15 amino acids. The germline gives CDR1 SNHLY, CDR2 FYNNEI. The V gene lost 4 bases and the J gene lost 8 bases, with 15 bases spanning the gap. The CDR3 region is CASSVGPPRDSPLHF. CDR3 DNA sequence: TGTGCCAGCAGTGTGGGCCCCCCGAGGGATTCACCCCTCCACTTT.